The T cell receptor beta chain described here comes from a study of blood T cell repertoires in COVID-19. Sequenced by immunoSEQ multiplex PCR; TCRdb stores in-frame clones only, minus some. This table has more than 150,000 clones, around 86% appearing once. The sequenced sample was peripheral blood. This receptor was taken from a woman in her thirties or forties with acute or convalescent COVID-19.

This CDR3 is CASSNSLALNEQFF. The DNA of the CDR3 is TGTGCCAGCAGTAACTCTCTTGCCCTCAATGAGCAGTTCTTC. The chain combines TRBV27 with TRBJ2-1; D gene unclear. CDR1 MNHEY and CDR2 SMNVEV come from the germline V gene (reference sequence). Trimming shortened V by 5 bases and J by 6 bases, and 14 bases separated the two germline ends. The CDR3 contains 14 residues.